Listed here are 15 T cell receptor beta chains from one sample, sequenced in a study of cytotoxic CD8 clonotypes in ibrutinib-treated CLL. The table came from immunoSEQ multiplex PCR; TCRdb's copy has only in-frame clones and leaves some out. The repertoire holds 200,000 to 250,000 clones, with about 75% as singletons. Sample: PBMCs, taken after 12 months of ibrutinib treatment. The receptor set was obtained from a human donor with chronic lymphocytic leukemia.

This clone has just one count. The V call is TRBV6-5, the J call TRBJ1-2; TRBD1 agrees at 8 bases. The germline V gene has CDR1 MNHEY and CDR2 SVGAGI. There are 15 residues in the CDR3. V was clipped by 6 bases and J by 2 bases; unmatched bases: 8. CDR3: CASRLADRANYGYTF. The DNA of the CDR3 is TGTGCCAGCAGATTAGCGGACAGGGCGAACTATGGCTACACCTTC.

J is TRBJ1-4 and V is TRBV19; 8 bases are shared with TRBD1. The length of the CDR3 is 17 residues. With V trimmed by 7 bases and J by 8 bases, 18 bases remained unmatched. Germline values: CDR1 LNHDA, CDR2 SQIVND (reference sequence). The CDR3 spells CASNPGPGGGKGEKLFF. CDR3 bases: TGTGCCAGTAACCCCGGTCCAGGGGGCGGTAAGGGGGAAAAACTGTTTTTT.

The gene calls are TRBV30 and TRBJ1-2; the match to TRBD1 covers 9 bases. Germline V gene lookup returns CDR1 GTSNPN and CDR2 SVGIG (reference sequence). The CDR3 has 14 amino acids. Germline trimming cut 6 bases from V and 7 bases from J; bases unmatched to any gene: 12. The CDR3: CACTGGGRLGGYTF. For the CDR3, the DNA is TGTGCCTGTACAGGGGGCGGTAGGTTGGGTGGCTACACCTTC.

This clone came up once. The V and J genes are TRBV6-4 and TRBJ2-7; D may be TRBD1 (6 bases). Trimming removed 6 bases at V and 0 bases at J, with 15 bases between. The germline CDR1 and CDR2 sequences are MRHNA and SNTAGT. This CDR3 comprises 15 residues. The chain's CDR3 is CASSAGQLCSYEQYF. The CDR3, as DNA: TGTGCCAGCAGCGCAGGACAGTTATGCTCCTACGAGCAGTACTTC.

This sequence joins TRBV2 and TRBJ2-5, with D perhaps TRBD2 (7 bases). Looked up from germline, CDR1 is SNHLY and CDR2 is FYNNEI. The CDR3 extends over 15 amino acids. The ends were cut back, 0 bases at V and 1 base at J, with 9 bases in the middle. This CDR3 is CASSEARGGQETQYF. The CDR3 bases are TGTGCCAGCAGTGAAGCGAGGGGGGGCCAAGAGACCCAGTACTTC.

This clone came up a few times. V gene TRBV29-1 combines with J gene TRBJ2-5; 7 nucleotides match TRBD1. Trimming took 5 bases from V and 3 from J; bases not matched to a gene: 9. Germline CDR1 is SQVTM and CDR2 is ANQGSEA. This CDR3 comprises 14 residues. The CDR3 protein is CSVFLLQGKETQYF. In nucleotides, the CDR3 is TGCAGCGTTTTCCTTTTACAGGGGAAAGAGACCCAGTACTTC.

The chain combines TRBV28 with TRBJ2-7; TRBD2 matches at 9 bases. There are 16 residues in the CDR3. The V gene's germline CDR1 is MDHEN and CDR2 SYDVKM. V was pared by 4 bases and J by 6 bases, with 13 bases of the junction left unmatched. The CDR3 loop reads CASSSPIAGVSREQYF. CDR3 DNA sequence: TGTGCCAGCAGTTCACCGATAGCGGGGGTGAGTCGCGAGCAGTACTTC. Using reference TRBV28 and TRBJ2-7 for the parts outside the CDR3, the full variable domain is DVKVTQSSRYLVKRTGEKVFLECVQDMDHENMFWYRQDPGLGLRLIYFSYDVKMKEKGDIPEGYSVSREKKERFSLILESASTNQTSMYLCASSSPIAGVSREQYFGPGTRLTVT.

This clone showed up many times. The chain joins TRBV5-6 to TRBJ2-7, with a weak D call TRBD1 (5 bases). The CDR3 runs to 16 residues. Between the trimmed V and J ends, which lost 4 bases and 4 bases, there was a span of 21 bases. Germline CDR1 reads SGHDT; CDR2 reads YYEEEE. The CDR3 sequence: CASSLLRHQTEYEQYF. The CDR3 DNA sequence: TGTGCCAGCAGCCTATTACGACACCAGACAGAATACGAGCAGTACTTC.

The chain is built from TRBV9 and TRBJ1-6; possibly TRBD1 for D (5 bases). Germline-derived CDR1 and CDR2 are SGDLS and YYNGEE. Trimming took off 4 bases at V and 7 bases at J, with 18 bases between the two ends. The CDR3 extends over 16 amino acids. CDR3 sequence (DNA): TGTGCCAGCAGCTATACCGCCGGGACCTCGAATTCACCCCTCCACTTT. Its protein product is CASSYTAGTSNSPLHF. Looking up the rest from reference TRBV9 and TRBJ1-6 gives the full variable domain: DSGVTQTPKHLITATGQRVTLRCSPRSGDLSVYWYQQSLDQGLQFLIQYYNGEERAKGNILERFSAQQFPDLHSELNLSSLELGDSALYFCASSYTAGTSNSPLHFGNGTRLTVT.

This clone was detected only once. V usage is TRBV30 and J usage is TRBJ1-5; 7 positions match TRBD1. The CDR3 length is 15 residues. From germline, CDR1 is GTSNPN and CDR2 SVGIG (reference sequence). V dropped 4 bases and J dropped 4; count of bases not matched to a gene: 10. The CDR3: CAWKGAGTGNQPQHF. For the CDR3, the DNA is TGTGCCTGGAAGGGGGCCGGGACGGGTAATCAGCCCCAGCATTTT. The variable domain in full, with the rest retrieved from reference TRBV30 and TRBJ1-5, is SQTIHQWPATLVQPVGSPLSLECTVEGTSNPNLYWYRQAAGRGLQLLFYSVGIGQISSEVPQNLSASRPQDRQFILSSKKLLLSDSGFYLCAWKGAGTGNQPQHFGDGTRLSIL.

The chain has TRBV27 and TRBJ1-1, with TRBD1 matching 7 bases. The V gene end was trimmed by 6 bases and the J gene end by 10 bases; junction bases not matched to a gene: 14. The CDR3 is made up of 14 amino acids. Germline-derived CDR1 and CDR2 are MNHEY and SMNVEV (reference sequence). CDR3 in DNA: TGTGCCAGCAGCAGAACCCGACAGGGTGCAACAGCTTTCTTT. This gives the protein CASSRTRQGATAFF.

This chain uses TRBV6-5 with TRBJ1-4; tentatively, D is TRBD1 (6 bases). This CDR3 has 14 amino acids. The ends were cut back, 5 bases at V and 7 bases at J, with 14 bases in the middle. CDR1 MNHEY and CDR2 SVGAGI come from the germline V gene. CDR3 sequence: CASSPPGAGEKLFF. CDR3 DNA: TGTGCCAGCAGTCCGCCAGGGGCGGGTGAAAAACTGTTTTTT.

This clone turned up a few times. The CDR3 loop is CASSRTVAGDYNEQFF. In DNA, the CDR3 is TGTGCCAGCTCACGAACTGTGGCGGGAGACTACAATGAGCAGTTCTTC. V usage is TRBV18 and J usage is TRBJ2-1; 7 bases map to TRBD2. V was clipped by 4 bases and J by 3 bases; unmatched bases: 9. From germline, CDR1 is KGHSH and CDR2 LQKENI. CDR3 size: 16 residues.

The genes are TRBV7-2 and TRBJ1-5; D ambiguous. Trimming left V 5 bases short and J 6 bases short, with 8 bases between. Germline V lookup: CDR1 SGHTA, CDR2 FQGNSA. The CDR3 spans 12 residues. The DNA for the CDR3 is TGTGCCAGCAGCGCGTACACTCAGCCCCAGCATTTT. Translated: CASSAYTQPQHF.

The chain links TRBV12-5 to TRBJ2-1, with a weak D call TRBD2 (5 bases). This CDR3 contains 14 residues. V lost 1 base and J 9 bases, leaving 13 bases between the germline ends. From germline, CDR1 is LGHNT and CDR2 FRNRAP. The chain's CDR3 is CASGLATLGGEQFF. DNA of the CDR3: TGTGCTAGTGGTTTGGCCACACTCGGAGGTGAGCAGTTCTTC.